Presented here are 29 T cell receptor beta chains from one specimen sequenced in a study of Graves' ophthalmopathy and Graves' hyperthyroidism. Researchers took RNA transcripts and amplified TCR beta CDR3 regions from them. The authors performed first-round RT-PCR with HTBI primers and then a second-round multiplex PCR. TCRdb used MiXCR to reprocess the multiplex PCR reads, holding one entry per CDR3 protein. The data hold more than 300,000 distinct CDR3 sequences, with 15% observed a single time. The sequenced sample consisted of peripheral blood. The source of these receptors is a woman under 30 with stable Graves' hyperthyroidism.

This clonotype was counted many times. Here the CDR3 reads CASSISGGWELFF. The CDR3 DNA reads TGTGCCAGCAGTATCTCAGGGGGCTGGGAGCTGTTTTTT. The chain couples TRBV27 to TRBJ2-2; TRBD1 agrees at 8 bases. There are 13 residues in the CDR3. With 5 bases clipped from V and 9 bases from J, the junction kept 5 bases outside the gene matches. Germline CDR1 and CDR2: MNHEY and SMNVEV (reference sequence).

There are many counts of this clonotype. No conserved phenylalanine or tryptophan ends this CDR3, so it is likely a read error. The chain joins TRBV7-6 to TRBJ2-7; D gene ambiguous. The CDR3 extends over 17 amino acids. V lost 2 bases and J lost 3, with 20 bases in between. The germline gives CDR1 SGHVS, CDR2 FNYEAQ. In nucleotides, the CDR3 is TGTGCCAGCAGCTTAAGGCTTGCACGGTCTGGTAACTACGAGCAGTACCTC. This sequence encodes CASSLRLARSGNYEQYL.

This chain links TRBV7-2 with TRBJ2-5; D remains unclear. CDR1 is SGHTA and CDR2 is FQGNSA in the germline V gene. Trimming left V 3 bases short and J 4 bases short, with 9 bases between. This CDR3 spans 13 amino acids. CDR3 residues: CASSFYPRETQYF. CDR3 bases: TGTGCCAGCAGCTTTTATCCCCGAGAGACCCAGTACTTC.

This clonotype was seen a few times. The gene calls are TRBV9 and TRBJ1-3, with D possibly being TRBD1 (6 bases). The CDR3 contains 13 residues. Germline V gene data show CDR1 as SGDLS and CDR2 as YYNGEE. V was clipped by 4 bases and J by 7 bases, with 12 bases between them. Written as DNA, the CDR3 is TGTGCCAGCAGCCCGGGGGCCGGGAACACCATATATTTT. It codes for CASSPGAGNTIYF.

This clonotype was counted ten times or more. J is TRBJ2-5 and V is TRBV20-1, with a tentative D call TRBD2 (5 bases). CDR3 size: 12 residues. Trimming pared 1 base from V and 6 bases from J, leaving 9 bases between. Germline lookup yields CDR1 DFQATT and CDR2 SNEGSKA (reference sequence). The CDR3 DNA follows: TGCAGTGCTAGAGCCTCGGGAAAGACCCAGTACTTC. It encodes CSARASGKTQYF.

This clonotype was detected only once. The chain employs TRBV12-3 or TRBV12-4 and TRBJ1-5, with D tentatively TRBD1 (5 bases). The CDR3 totals 12 residues. The V gene lost 8 bases and the J gene lost 5 bases, with 10 bases spanning the gap. CDR3 sequence (DNA): TGTGCCAGCCGGGACCTTTATCAGCCCCAGCATTTT. Amino acid sequence: CASRDLYQPQHF.

At least ten counts were recorded for this clonotype. J is TRBJ2-7 and V is TRBV7-9; 9 nucleotides align to TRBD1. The V segment lost 1 base and the J segment 3 bases; nucleotides outside the gene matches: 4. This CDR3 has 15 amino acids. Germline CDR1 reads SEHNR; CDR2 reads FQNEAQ (reference sequence). The DNA for the CDR3 is TGTGCCAGCAGCTTAGGGGACAGGGCCATCTACGAGCAGTACTTC. Amino acid sequence: CASSLGDRAIYEQYF.

The table lists this clonotype with many counts. This chain connects TRBV27 to TRBJ1-1; tentative D call: TRBD1 (5 bases). Trimming removed 5 bases at V and 5 bases at J, with 12 bases between. The CDR3 is made up of 13 amino acids. In germline, CDR1 is MNHEY, CDR2 SMNVEV (reference sequence). The CDR3 loop is CASSHGGSTEAFF. In nucleotides, the CDR3 is TGTGCCAGCAGTCACGGGGGGAGTACTGAAGCTTTCTTT.

This clonotype was seen at least ten times. This chain joins TRBV10-3 and TRBJ2-7; 10 nucleotides match TRBD1. The CDR3 has 14 residues. CDR1 ENHRY and CDR2 SYGVKD come from the germline V gene. With 5 bases clipped from V and 4 bases from J, the junction kept 5 bases outside the gene matches. CDR3 protein: CAISRDRGVYEQYF. The CDR3 coding sequence is TGTGCCATCAGTCGGGACAGGGGAGTTTACGAGCAGTACTTC.

At least ten counts were recorded for this clonotype. The chain joins TRBV5-1 to TRBJ1-1; no clear D. The germline V and J ends were trimmed by 3 bases and 1 base, with 10 bases remaining between them. This CDR3 region has 14 residues. Germline values: CDR1 SGHRS, CDR2 YFSETQ. The CDR3 loop is CASSYEDPNTEAFF. CDR3 nucleotide sequence: TGCGCCAGCAGCTATGAAGACCCGAACACTGAAGCTTTCTTT.

This rearrangement joins TRBV27 to TRBJ2-4; the D gene could be TRBD1 or TRBD2 (5 bases each). The CDR3 consists of 13 residues. Trimming cost V 5 bases and J 5 bases, with 10 bases left between them. Germline V CDR1 and CDR2: MNHEY, SMNVEV (reference sequence). CDR3 loop: CASSVLGENIQYF. In DNA form, the CDR3 reads TGTGCCAGCAGTGTCTTGGGGGAAAACATTCAGTACTTC.

Comment on this clonotype: No conserved phenylalanine or tryptophan ends this CDR3, so it is likely a read error. The DNA is omitted, as the CDR3 cannot be located on it reliably, and the CDR3 follows TCRdb's listing. This chain joins TRBV7-2 and TRBJ1-1. The CDR3 length is 14 residues, termini included. CDR1 is SGHTA, CDR2 FQGNSA, per germline. The CDR3 sequence: CASSLNRVNTEACL.

Ten or more counts support this clonotype. The chain has TRBV6-2 or TRBV6-3 and TRBJ1-1; no firm D call. CDR1 is MNHEY, CDR2 SVGEGT, per germline. The V and J ends lost 2 bases and 3 bases respectively, with 10 bases between them. This CDR3 is 14 amino acids long. The CDR3 DNA reads TGTGCCAGCAGTTACCGGGAAGGGTACACTGAAGCTTTCTTT. Translating gives CASSYREGYTEAFF.

This clonotype was counted ten times or more. The rearrangement joins TRBV5-1 to TRBJ2-7; 7 positions agree with TRBD2. This CDR3 region has 13 residues. The ends lost 4 bases at V and 0 bases at J; junction bases unmatched: 1. Germline V lookup: CDR1 SGHRS, CDR2 YFSETQ. This CDR3 is CASSGGVSYEQYF. In DNA, the CDR3 is TGCGCCAGCAGCGGGGGGGTCTCCTACGAGCAGTACTTC.

This clonotype was observed many times. The genes are TRBV7-9 and TRBJ2-7, with D perhaps TRBD1 or TRBD2 (5 bases each). CDR3 length equals 15 residues. CDR1 is SEHNR, CDR2 FQNEAQ, per germline (reference sequence). V lost 6 bases, J lost 4 bases, and 19 bases lay in between. This CDR3 reads CASSHSRGRNYEQYF. The DNA of the CDR3 is TGTGCCAGCAGTCACTCTAGGGGACGGAATTACGAGCAGTACTTC.

This clonotype was counted ten times or more. V is TRBV24-1 and J is TRBJ1-2, with a weak D call TRBD1 (5 bases). The V gene's germline CDR1 is KGHDR and CDR2 SFDVKD. The V gene lost 3 bases and the J gene lost 3 bases, with 10 bases spanning the gap. The length of the CDR3 is 14 residues. This CDR3 reads CATSDSQGYYGYTF. The DNA of the CDR3 is TGTGCCACCAGTGATAGCCAGGGATACTATGGCTACACCTTC.

J is TRBJ1-5 and V is TRBV12-3 or TRBV12-4; 9 bases agree with TRBD1. The CDR3 contains 15 residues. V lost 5 bases to trimming and J lost 6 bases; unmatched junction nucleotides: 8. CDR3 in DNA: TGTGCCAGCAGTCCTTCCGGGACAGGGTCTCAGCCCCAGCATTTT. It encodes CASSPSGTGSQPQHF.

The sample holds a few counts of this clonotype. The V and J genes are TRBV6-5 and TRBJ1-5; D not certain. There are 14 residues in the CDR3. V was shortened by 4 bases and J by 7 bases, with 14 bases between the two germline ends. Germline V gives CDR1 MNHEY, CDR2 SVGAGI. DNA for the CDR3: TGTGCCAGCAGTTTAATGGGCCCGGGCCAGCCCCAGCATTTT. Protein product: CASSLMGPGQPQHF.

In this sample, this clonotype turned up a few times. The chain has TRBV2 and TRBJ1-5; possible D gene TRBD1, 6 bases. The CDR3 is 15 residues long. The V and J ends lost 8 bases and 3 bases respectively, with 17 bases between them. Germline values: CDR1 SNHLY, CDR2 FYNNEI. Written as DNA, the CDR3 is TGTGCCAGCGGCGACAGGAGGGGTGACAATCAGCCCCAGCATTTT. It translates to CASGDRRGDNQPQHF. The full variable domain, its missing parts supplied by reference TRBV2 and TRBJ1-5, is EPEVTQTPSHQVTQMGQEVILRCVPISNHLYFYWYRQILGQKVEFLVSFYNNEISEKSEIFDDQFSVERPDGSNFTLKIRSTKLEDSAMYFCASGDRRGDNQPQHFGDGTRLSIL.

In this sample, this clonotype turned up a few times. The rearrangement uses TRBV5-5 and TRBJ1-2, with D unresolved. V was shortened by 6 bases and J by 4 bases, with 19 bases between the two germline ends. There are 15 residues in the CDR3. CDR1 and CDR2 (germline): SGHKS, YYEKEE (reference sequence). In DNA, the CDR3 is TGTGCCAGCACCTTTTTGGCCGGGGAAATCTATGGCTACACCTTC. Encoded protein: CASTFLAGEIYGYTF.

This clonotype has at least ten counts. V gene TRBV12-3 or TRBV12-4 combines with J gene TRBJ2-7; 7 bases match TRBD1. This CDR3 has 13 amino acids. With V trimmed by 6 bases and J by 6 bases, 8 bases remained unmatched. CDR3 nucleotides: TGTGCCAGCAGACGTAGACAGGGTCTCGAGCAGTACTTC. Translation gives CASRRRQGLEQYF.

This clonotype was detected many times. This chain connects TRBV29-1 to TRBJ2-2; TRBD2 matches 7 bases. CDR3 length: 12 residues. Trimming at V came to 7 bases and at J to 7 bases, leaving 6 bases not matched to a gene. Per germline, CDR1 SQVTM and CDR2 ANQGSEA. In DNA, the CDR3 is TGCAGCGGGGGGAGGGATGGCGGGGAGCTGTTTTTT. As protein: CSGGRDGGELFF.

The chain has TRBV6-2 or TRBV6-3 and TRBJ1-1, with a possible D match to TRBD1 (5 bases). The CDR3 is made up of 15 amino acids. Germline V CDR1 and CDR2: MNHEY, SVGEGT. V lost 2 bases to trimming and J lost 4 bases, with 14 bases between them. The CDR3 here is CASSYQFRVGTEAFF. Written as DNA, the CDR3 is TGTGCCAGCAGTTACCAGTTCAGGGTGGGCACTGAAGCTTTCTTT.

There are many counts of this clonotype. The rearrangement joins TRBV5-1 to TRBJ1-5; D not certain. The V gene lost 1 base and the J gene lost 5 bases, with 7 bases spanning the gap. The germline gives CDR1 SGHRS, CDR2 YFSETQ. CDR3 length equals 13 residues. CDR3 region: CASSLSDDQPQHF. The DNA for the CDR3 is TGCGCCAGCAGCTTGTCGGACGATCAGCCCCAGCATTTT.

This clonotype appeared many times. The chain is built from TRBV10-3 and TRBJ2-2; D remains unclear. Germline V gene lookup returns CDR1 ENHRY and CDR2 SYGVKD. The V end lost 3 bases, the J end lost 4 bases, and 12 bases lay between the germline ends. The CDR3 contains 15 residues. The CDR3 sequence: CAISDAPQVTGELFF. The CDR3 DNA sequence: TGTGCCATCAGTGATGCCCCGCAGGTCACCGGGGAGCTGTTTTTT.

This clonotype was found a few times. This sequence joins TRBV19 and TRBJ1-2; D might be TRBD1 (6 bases). V shed 2 bases and J shed 5 bases, with 12 bases lying between them. Germline V gives CDR1 LNHDA, CDR2 SQIVND (reference sequence). The CDR3 runs to 14 residues. The CDR3 region has the DNA TGTGCCAGTAGTATACAGCAGGGGTTATATGGCTACACCTTC. Translating gives CASSIQQGLYGYTF.

This clonotype has a single count. A read error may be the cause here, since a much bigger clone is one base away. This rearrangement joins TRBV2 to TRBJ1-6; no reliable D call. The CDR3 length is 13 residues. From germline, CDR1 is SNHLY and CDR2 FYNNEI. The CDR3 DNA reads as TGTGGCAGCGTCGCGTCCTATAATTCACCCCTCCACTTT. Protein product: CGSVASYNSPLHF. Using reference TRBV2 and TRBJ1-6 for the parts outside the CDR3, the full variable domain is EPEVTQTPSHQVTQMGQEVILRCVPISNHLYFYWYRQILGQKVEFLVSFYNNEISEKSEIFDDQFSVERPDGSNFTLKIRSTKLEDSAMYFCGSVASYNSPLHFGNGTRLTVT.

This clonotype was observed at least ten times. One junction end disagrees with the germline gene, perhaps due to a read error. The chain joins TRBV5-1 to TRBJ2-4; 7 positions agree with TRBD1. The length of the CDR3 is 15 residues. Germline loops: CDR1 SGHRS, CDR2 YFSETQ. The CDR3 DNA follows: TGCGCCAGCAGCTTGTCCGGGACAGCCAAAAACATTAAGTACTTC. It codes for CASSLSGTAKNIKYF.

This clonotype was seen at least ten times. The chain employs TRBV6-1 and TRBJ1-2; TRBD1 matches 8 bases. V lost 5 bases and J lost 8; bases outside the gene matches: 10. The length of the CDR3 is 14 residues. Germline CDR1 and CDR2: MNHNS and SASEGT. DNA of the CDR3: TGTGCCAGCAGTCCGCCGGGACAGGCCCGGGGCTACACCTTC. Translating it yields CASSPPGQARGYTF.